These 20 T cell receptor beta chains share one sample of origin, sequenced in a study of cytomegalovirus exposure and HLA in healthy donors. 13 Jbeta primers and 60 Vbeta primers were used for the PCR. Clones were read by immunoSEQ multiplex PCR, and TCRdb kept only the in-frame ones, dropping some. The table includes roughly 160,000 clones, roughly 79% detected once. The sequenced sample was PBMCs. The source is a woman aged 50 to 60 in good health and CMV-seronegative.

This rearrangement joins TRBV5-3 to TRBJ2-7; 7 nucleotides line up with TRBD1. TRBV5-3 is labeled an ORF, and its function is uncertain. The CDR3 has 16 amino acids. J gave up 4 bases and V 0 bases, and 10 bases lay outside the gene matches. CDR3 nucleotide sequence: TGTGCCAGAAGCTTGGTCCGAGGGGACAGCAGATACGAGCAGTACTTC. Amino acid sequence: CARSLVRGDSRYEQYF.

CDR3 nucleotide sequence: TGTGCCAGCAGCTCGCCGGGACAGGGGGTCTACGAGCAGTACTTC. Residues: CASSSPGQGVYEQYF. V gene TRBV7-2 combines with J gene TRBJ2-7; 11 nucleotides align to TRBD1. This CDR3 spans 15 amino acids. Germline CDR1 SGHTA, CDR2 FQGNSA. Trimming at V came to 4 bases and at J to 3 bases, leaving 5 bases not matched to a gene.

The DNA for the CDR3 is TGTGCCAGCAGCCAAGGTGCTAGCGGGGGGGTATTAACCGGGGAGCTGTTTTTT. Its protein product is CASSQGASGGVLTGELFF. The gene calls are TRBV4-2 and TRBJ2-2, with 12 bases matching TRBD2. CDR1 and CDR2 from the germline V gene are LGHNA and YNFKEQ. The CDR3 has 18 residues. Unmatched junction bases numbered 8, after V lost 1 base and J lost 5 bases.

V and J are TRBV6-1 and TRBJ2-5; 9 bases are a match to TRBD1. The CDR3 spans 13 residues. V was pared by 8 bases and J by 11 bases, with 12 bases of the junction left unmatched. Looked up from germline, CDR1 is MNHNS and CDR2 is SASEGT. The CDR3 region has the DNA TGTGCCAGCGGCTCACAGGGGGCGCGTGAGCAGTACTTC. Its translation is CASGSQGAREQYF.

The chain carries TRBV9 and TRBJ2-3, with 9 positions matching TRBD2. Germline V lookup: CDR1 SGDLS, CDR2 YYNGEE. Trimming at V came to 3 bases and at J to 0 bases, leaving 2 bases not matched to a gene. The CDR3 runs to 15 residues. The CDR3 DNA reads as TGTGCCAGCAGCGGCGGGACTAGCAGCACAGATACGCAGTATTTT. Translating gives CASSGGTSSTDTQYF.

This clone was seen once. This chain joins TRBV5-1 and TRBJ1-2; 8 nucleotides line up with TRBD1. Germline-derived CDR1 and CDR2 are SGHRS and YFSETQ. V shed 3 bases, J shed 8 bases, and the junction held 9 bases outside the gene matches. The CDR3 consists of 14 residues. The CDR3 spells CASSSGQGMQGYTF. CDR3 in DNA: TGCGCCAGCAGCTCTGGACAGGGAATGCAAGGCTACACCTTC. The variable domain in full, with the rest retrieved from reference TRBV5-1 and TRBJ1-2, is KAGVTQTPRYLIKTRGQQVTLSCSPISGHRSVSWYQQTPGQGLQFLFEYFSETQRNKGNFPGRFSGRQFSNSRSEMNVSTLELGDSALYLCASSSGQGMQGYTFGSGTRLTVV.

The rearrangement joins TRBV7-9 to TRBJ1-1; a weak D match, TRBD1 (5 bases). The CDR3 is 15 residues long. Trimming pared 3 bases from V and 1 base from J, leaving 12 bases between. Germline V gene lookup returns CDR1 SEHNR and CDR2 FQNEAQ (reference sequence). In DNA, the CDR3 is TGTGCCAGCAGCTTCGACAGCAGCAGGAACACTGAAGCTTTCTTT. Amino acids: CASSFDSSRNTEAFF.

This chain joins TRBV29-1 and TRBJ1-3, with D hard to call. CDR3 length: 13 residues. The germline CDR1 and CDR2 sequences are SQVTM and ANQGSEA. With 7 bases removed from V and 2 bases from J, the gap between germline ends came to 12 bases. In DNA, the CDR3 is TGCAGCGGCGCGTCTGTCGCTGGAAACACCATATATTTT. Translated, it gives CSGASVAGNTIYF.

The chain has TRBV23-1 and TRBJ2-7; unclear D gene. TRBV23-1 is reported as an ORF; its role is uncertain. Trimming pared 3 bases from V and 3 bases from J, leaving 6 bases between. The CDR3 totals 12 residues. The DNA of the CDR3 is TGCGCCAGCAGTCACCAGAACTACGAGCAGTACTTC. Its protein product is CASSHQNYEQYF.

The chain recombines TRBV18 with TRBJ1-4; D is perhaps TRBD1 (5 bases). CDR1 KGHSH and CDR2 LQKENI come from the germline V gene. The length of the CDR3 is 14 residues. The germline V and J ends were trimmed by 3 bases and 7 bases, with 12 bases remaining between them. The CDR3 nucleotides are TGTGCCAGCTCACCGGCCAGGGATGGTGAAAAACTGTTTTTT. This gives the protein CASSPARDGEKLFF.

The V gene is TRBV7-2, the J gene TRBJ2-7, with TRBD1 matching over 9 bases. This CDR3 is 14 amino acids long. The germline gives CDR1 SGHTA, CDR2 FQGNSA. V lost 4 bases, J lost 2 bases, and 3 bases stayed unmatched. This CDR3 is CASSWGTGPYEQYF. CDR3 in DNA: TGTGCCAGCAGCTGGGGGACAGGGCCCTACGAGCAGTACTTC.

This clone was counted between two and nine times. The chain is built from TRBV7-9 and TRBJ1-2, with TRBD1 identical over 11 bases. Germline CDR1 is SEHNR and CDR2 is FQNEAQ (reference sequence). The CDR3 has 15 residues. Trimming at V came to 5 bases and at J to 3 bases, leaving 5 bases not matched to a gene. The CDR3: CASSPGTGGDYGYTF. In DNA, the CDR3 is TGTGCCAGCAGCCCCGGGACAGGGGGAGACTATGGCTACACCTTC.

This clone was recorded only once. The chain recombines TRBV7-9 with TRBJ2-7; D might be TRBD2 (6 bases). Germline CDR1 reads SEHNR; CDR2 reads FQNEAQ (reference sequence). V was cut by 11 bases and J by 7 bases, with 12 bases left in between. The CDR3 is 10 residues long. The CDR3 sequence is CAGDGGEQYF. In DNA, the CDR3 is TGTGCCGGGGACGGAGGGGAGCAGTACTTC.

The chain recombines TRBV7-2 with TRBJ1-5; 7 nucleotides agree with TRBD1. The length of the CDR3 is 14 residues. Germline trimming cut 5 bases from V and 7 bases from J; bases unmatched to any gene: 8. The germline CDR1 and CDR2 sequences are SGHTA and FQGNSA. The CDR3: CASSPTGPKQPQHF. CDR3 in DNA: TGTGCCAGCAGCCCGACAGGGCCCAAGCAGCCCCAGCATTTT.

This clone came up once. This chain connects TRBV2 to TRBJ1-2; D not certain. This CDR3 is built from 13 residues. The germline CDR1 and CDR2 sequences are SNHLY and FYNNEI. V was pared by 6 bases and J by 4 bases, with 12 bases between. The CDR3 region has the DNA TGTGCCAGCAGAGCGGAGGCGGGCTATGGCTACACCTTC. Amino acid sequence: CASRAEAGYGYTF.

V usage is TRBV2 and J usage is TRBJ2-7; 7 positions match TRBD1. The germline V gene encodes CDR1 SNHLY and CDR2 FYNNEI. Trimming cost V 4 bases and J 7 bases; bases outside gene matches: 10. CDR3 length: 14 amino acids. The CDR3 sequence: CASSVGRQGWEQYF. In DNA form, the CDR3 reads TGTGCCAGCAGTGTGGGAAGACAGGGATGGGAGCAGTACTTC.

The V and J genes are TRBV5-4 and TRBJ2-3, with 14 nucleotides matching TRBD2. This CDR3 is 19 amino acids long. V lost 4 bases, J lost 2 bases, and 12 bases stayed unmatched. Germline lookup yields CDR1 SGHNT and CDR2 YYREEE (reference sequence). The CDR3 nucleotides are TGTGCCAGCAGCACTCCGGGACTAGCGGGGGCGCCCCTCACAGATACGCAGTATTTT. As protein: CASSTPGLAGAPLTDTQYF.

The chain recombines TRBV11-3 with TRBJ2-3; 7 positions match TRBD1. J lost 0 bases, V lost 5 bases, and 5 bases had no gene match. This CDR3 has 15 residues. CDR1 is SGHNT, CDR2 YENEEA, per germline. Here the CDR3 DNA reads TGTGCCAGCAGCATCGGACAGGCGAGCACAGATACGCAGTATTTT. Residues: CASSIGQASTDTQYF.

DNA for the CDR3: TGTGCCAGCAGCTTAGGGGGCACCTACAATGAGCAGTTCTTC. It specifies CASSLGGTYNEQFF. This sequence joins TRBV7-3 and TRBJ2-1; D is perhaps TRBD1 (6 bases). CDR3 length: 14 residues. Trimming shortened V by 2 bases and J by 2 bases, and 7 bases separated the two germline ends. Germline V CDR1 and CDR2: SGHTA, FQGTGA.

This clone turned up a few times. The CDR3 sequence is CAISGEGNQPQHF. CDR3 in DNA: TGTGCCATCAGTGGGGAGGGCAATCAGCCCCAGCATTTT. V is TRBV10-3 and J is TRBJ1-5; D call uncertain. This CDR3 has 13 amino acids. The germline V and J ends were trimmed by 4 bases and 2 bases, with 6 bases remaining between them. Germline V gives CDR1 ENHRY, CDR2 SYGVKD.